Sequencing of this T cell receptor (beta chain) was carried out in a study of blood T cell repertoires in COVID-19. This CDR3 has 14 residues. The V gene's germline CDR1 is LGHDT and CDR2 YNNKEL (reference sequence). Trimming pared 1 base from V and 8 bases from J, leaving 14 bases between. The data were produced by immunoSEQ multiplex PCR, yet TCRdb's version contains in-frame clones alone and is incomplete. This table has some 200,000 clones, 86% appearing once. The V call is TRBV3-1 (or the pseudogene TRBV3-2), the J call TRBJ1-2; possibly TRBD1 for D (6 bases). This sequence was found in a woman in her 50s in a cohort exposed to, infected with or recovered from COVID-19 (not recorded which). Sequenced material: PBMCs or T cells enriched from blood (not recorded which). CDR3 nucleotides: TGTGCCAGCAGCCAAGGGAATTTCAGGGGCGGCTACACCTTC. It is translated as CASSQGNFRGGYTF.